This T cell receptor (beta chain) was captured by sequencing in a study of T-cell reconstitution after alpha-beta-depleted transplantation in children. The length of the CDR3 is 15 residues. V was clipped by 7 bases and J by 4 bases; unmatched bases: 11. Germline V gene lookup returns CDR1 DFQATT and CDR2 SNEGSKA (reference sequence). With respect to this clonotype: Its antigen remains unknown.

Unique molecular identifiers were used to barcode this TCRbeta library. In TCRdb, the PCR reads were re-called with MiXCR into one record per CDR3 protein. The sample has fewer than 150,000 distinct CDR3 sequences, more than 20% seen once; the top ten hold approximately 10%. General observations from the study: Diversity of TCRbeta at day 60 was high in some patients, arising from surviving recipient T cells and thymic progenitors. Among T cells one year after transplant, newly produced cells accounted for most counts and diversity. Reportedly, alpha-beta T cells present about two months post-transplant originated from several hundred expanded clones of graft origin.

The sequencing used PBMCs, mostly from graft donor cells, collected 180 days after TCRalphabeta/CD19-depleted stem cell transplant. The origin of this receptor is a male patient under 10 years old who had a stem cell transplant for chronic granulomatous disease, so the T cells may come from the graft donor. The chain has TRBV20-1 and TRBJ2-3; TRBD2 aligns across 10 bases. The CDR3 loop reads CSGEELAGFPDTQYF. The CDR3 DNA sequence: TGCAGTGGAGAGGAACTAGCGGGGTTCCCAGATACGCAGTATTTT.